The present T cell receptor beta chain was sequenced within a study of immune characterization of retroperitoneal liposarcoma. This clonotype was recorded at least ten times. TCRdb redid the calling of the PCR reads with MiXCR, one entry per CDR3 protein. The data show about 10,000 distinct CDR3 sequences, around a third seen once. This CDR3 comprises 15 residues. Germline-derived CDR1 and CDR2 are MNHNS and SASEGT. Deletions cut 3 bases from V and 0 bases from J, with 11 bases between. V gene TRBV6-1 combines with J gene TRBJ2-5; D ambiguous. The sample consisted of tumor tissue. This TCR derives from a male donor with retroperitoneal liposarcoma. This CDR3 reads CASSDTEAYQETQYF. The CDR3 nucleotides are TGTGCCAGCAGTGACACCGAGGCGTACCAAGAGACCCAGTACTTC.